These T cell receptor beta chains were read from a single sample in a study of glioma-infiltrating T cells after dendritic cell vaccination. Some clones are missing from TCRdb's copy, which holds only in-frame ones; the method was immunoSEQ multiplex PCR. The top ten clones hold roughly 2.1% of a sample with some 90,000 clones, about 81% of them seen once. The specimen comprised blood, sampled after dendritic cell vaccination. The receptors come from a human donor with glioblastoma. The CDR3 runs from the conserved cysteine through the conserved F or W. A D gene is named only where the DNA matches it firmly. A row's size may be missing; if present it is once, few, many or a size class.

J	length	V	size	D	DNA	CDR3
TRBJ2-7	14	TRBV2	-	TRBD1	TGTGCCAGCAGATCTGGACAGGATTATGGCGAGCAGTACTTC	CASRSGQDYGEQYF
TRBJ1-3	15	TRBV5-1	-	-	TGCGCCAGCAGCTTGAAGGGGGAACCTGGAAACACCATATATTTT	CASSLKGEPGNTIYF
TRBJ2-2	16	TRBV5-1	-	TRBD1	TGCGCCAGCACCCCTAGGGGACAGGGGCCCACCGGGGAGCTGTTTTTT	CASTPRGQGPTGELFF
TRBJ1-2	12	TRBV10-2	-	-	TGCGCCAGCAGTGCGGACAGCTATGGCTACACCTTC	CASSADSYGYTF
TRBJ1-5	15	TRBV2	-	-	TGTGCCAGCAAAGGGGTTGGGGTTAGCAATCAGCCCCAGCATTTT	CASKGVGVSNQPQHF
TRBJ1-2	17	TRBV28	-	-	TGTGCCAGCAGTTTTTTTGAGGGTATCATATTCAACTATGGCTACACCTTC	CASSFFEGIIFNYGYTF
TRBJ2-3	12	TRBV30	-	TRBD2	TGTGCCTGGGGGACTAGCGCAGATACGCAGTATTTT	CAWGTSADTQYF
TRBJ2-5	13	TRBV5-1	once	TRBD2	TGCGCCAGCAGCTTCCTAGCGGGAGAGACCCAGTACTTC	CASSFLAGETQYF
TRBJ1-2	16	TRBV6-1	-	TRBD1	TGTGCCAGCAGCGAACCGGGACAGGGCCCTAACTATGGCTACACCTTC	CASSEPGQGPNYGYTF
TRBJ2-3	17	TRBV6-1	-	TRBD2	TGTGCCAGCAGTGTTGGGACTAGCGGGAGGGCCGTAGATACGCAGTATTTT	CASSVGTSGRAVDTQYF
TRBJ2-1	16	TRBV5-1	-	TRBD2	TGCGCCAGCAGCCGGACTAGCGGAGGCACCTACAATGAGCAGTTCTTC	CASSRTSGGTYNEQFF
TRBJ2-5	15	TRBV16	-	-	TGTGCCAGCAGCCAATCGATTGGGCGGGAAGAGACCCAGTACTTC	CASSQSIGREETQYF
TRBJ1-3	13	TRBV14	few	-	TGTGCCAGCAGCCTCTTCTCTGGAAACACCATATATTTT	CASSLFSGNTIYF
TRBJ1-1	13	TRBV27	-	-	TGTGCCAGCAGTTTACAGGGAAGAGGTGAAGCTTTCTTT	CASSLQGRGEAFF
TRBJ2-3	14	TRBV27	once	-	TGTGCCAGCAGTGCTGAGAAACCGGGAGCTACGCAGTATTTT	CASSAEKPGATQYF
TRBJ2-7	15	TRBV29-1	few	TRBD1	TGCAGCATACGACCCGGGACAGGGGGTACCTACGAGCAGTACTTC	CSIRPGTGGTYEQYF
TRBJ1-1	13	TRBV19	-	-	TGTGCCAGTAAGGGACAAATGAACACTGAAGCTTTCTTT	CASKGQMNTEAFF
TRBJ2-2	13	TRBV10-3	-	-	TGTGCCATCAGTGGGGGGGATACCGGGGAGCTGTTTTTT	CAISGGDTGELFF
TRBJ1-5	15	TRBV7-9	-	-	TGTGCCAGCAGCCTTGGAACAGGAGGCAATCAGCCCCAGCATTTT	CASSLGTGGNQPQHF
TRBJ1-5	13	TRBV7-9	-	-	TGTGCCAGCAGCTCGGGACATTTGGGATCGCAGCATTTT	CASSSGHLGSQHF
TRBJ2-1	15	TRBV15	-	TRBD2	TGTGCCACCAGCAGGGGAGGGCTCGACTACAATGAGCAGTTCTTC	CATSRGGLDYNEQFF
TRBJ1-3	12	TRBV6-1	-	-	TGTGCCAGCAGTTCTACTGGAAACACCATATATTTT	CASSSTGNTIYF
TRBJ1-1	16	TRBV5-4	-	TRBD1	TGTGCCAGCAGTCGGACAGGGGGGAACACTAACACTGAAGCTTTCTTT	CASSRTGGNTNTEAFF
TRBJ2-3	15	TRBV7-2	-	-	TGTGCCAGCAGCTTAGTAGTCAGGGCGACAGATACGCAGTATTTT	CASSLVVRATDTQYF
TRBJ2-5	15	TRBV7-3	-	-	TGTGCCAGCAGCTTAAGGTCCAGGGGAAAGGAGACCCAGTACTTC	CASSLRSRGKETQYF
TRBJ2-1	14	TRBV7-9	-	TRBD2	TGTGCGGAATGGGGGGGTAGCTCCTACAATGAGCAGTTCTTC	CAEWGGSSYNEQFF